This T cell receptor (beta chain) stems from a study of PD-1 blockade in classical Hodgkin lymphoma. Study-wide background: Once every 2 weeks, patients received intravenous nivolumab at 3 mg/kg. Whole-study findings and limits: Newly diagnosed and completely responding patients shared comparable baseline diversity. Reported findings placed baseline TCR diversity lower in newly diagnosed patients (compared with healthy donors).

J lost 2 bases, V lost 4 bases, and 8 bases had no gene match. This CDR3 contains 15 residues. In germline, CDR1 is SGHTS, CDR2 YDEGEE. This clone has just a few counts. Its antigen is currently unknown. Time point here: cycle 4 day 1 (C4D1), after 6 weeks of nivolumab. Autologous stem cell transplantation was followed by relapse in every patient, and brentuximab vedotin exposure varied. Magnetic negative selection was used to purify CD8+ T cells from thawed PBMCs. Patients reached a best response of complete response, partial response or progressive disease. Here immunoSEQ multiplex PCR was the method, and the copy in TCRdb shows in-frame clones only, minus some. The sample has thousands of clones; approximately 80% are singletons.

This TCR was sampled from a human donor with classical Hodgkin lymphoma. The sequenced sample was CD8+ T cells from blood, obtained before the fourth cycle of nivolumab. The chain has TRBV5-8 and TRBJ1-1; 7 nucleotides agree with TRBD1. The CDR3 loop is CASSPIRQGNTEAFF. CDR3 bases: TGTGCCAGCAGCCCAATTCGACAGGGAAACACTGAAGCTTTCTTT.